This passage covers 12 T cell receptor beta chains from one sample sequenced in a study of cytomegalovirus exposure and HLA in healthy donors. The data were produced by immunoSEQ multiplex PCR, yet TCRdb's version contains in-frame clones alone and is incomplete. The profile covers 250,000 to 400,000 clones, with approximately 86% appearing a single time and around 0.96% taken by the ten largest. Sequences were obtained from PBMCs. Every receptor here comes from a man younger than 40 in good health and CMV-seronegative.

The genes are TRBV6-6 and TRBJ1-2; no clear D gene. CDR1 and CDR2 from the germline V gene are MNHNY and SVGAGI (reference sequence). V was shortened by 5 bases and J by 3 bases, with 16 bases between the two germline ends. The CDR3 sequence is 15 residues long. Here the CDR3 DNA reads TGTGCCAGCAGTCGTTTTCTAGACGTGGACTATGGCTACACCTTC. Its translation: CASSRFLDVDYGYTF.

The chain employs TRBV4-3 and TRBJ2-2; the match to TRBD1 covers 12 bases. The V gene's germline CDR1 is LGHNA and CDR2 YSLEER. The CDR3 length is 18 residues. After removal of 0 bases from V and 7 bases from J, the junction contained 9 bases not matched to a gene. The CDR3: CASSQDYTGQGADGELFF. The CDR3 DNA sequence: TGCGCCAGCAGCCAAGATTATACGGGACAGGGGGCGGACGGGGAGCTGTTTTTT.

This sequence joins TRBV2 and TRBJ2-1, with D perhaps TRBD2 (5 bases). V dropped 11 bases and J dropped 9 bases, with 23 bases sitting between them. This CDR3 has 14 amino acids. Germline assignment: CDR1 SNHLY and CDR2 FYNNEI. The CDR3, as DNA: TGTGCCTCCAAAGGGTTGTCCGGGGTCATTGAGCAGTTCTTC. Protein sequence: CASKGLSGVIEQFF. The whole variable domain, filled in from reference TRBV2 and TRBJ2-1, reads EPEVTQTPSHQVTQMGQEVILRCVPISNHLYFYWYRQILGQKVEFLVSFYNNEISEKSEIFDDQFSVERPDGSNFTLKIRSTKLEDSAMYFCASKGLSGVIEQFFGPGTRLTVL.

This chain connects TRBV12-5 to TRBJ1-4; perhaps TRBD1 as D (6 bases). With 1 base removed from V and 4 bases from J, the gap between germline ends came to 10 bases. Germline assignment: CDR1 LGHNT and CDR2 FRNRAP. CDR3 length: 15 residues. CDR3 sequence reads: CASGLGTVSNEKLFF. For the CDR3, the DNA is TGTGCTAGTGGTTTGGGGACAGTCAGTAATGAAAAACTGTTTTTT.

V gene TRBV5-1 combines with J gene TRBJ2-1, with 8 bases fitting TRBD1. Germline loops: CDR1 SGHRS, CDR2 YFSETQ. CDR3 length: 18 amino acids. V shed 1 base and J 3 bases; nucleotides not matched to a gene: 12. The CDR3 coding sequence is TGCGCCAGCAGCTTGAAGGACAGGGTTGGATTGGGCTACAATGAGCAGTTCTTC. Translated: CASSLKDRVGLGYNEQFF.

CDR3 sequence reads: CASSHPLTGELFF. In DNA, the CDR3 is TGCGCCAGCAGCCACCCCCTCACCGGGGAGCTGTTTTTT. V gene TRBV4-1 combines with J gene TRBJ2-2, with unresolved D. Germline CDR1 MGHRA, CDR2 YSYEKL. The CDR3 is 13 residues long. The V end was cut by 3 bases, the J end by 4 bases, with 6 bases between.

This rearrangement joins TRBV6-5 to TRBJ1-5, with 7 bases identical to TRBD1. CDR3 length: 15 residues. Germline V gene sequence: CDR1 MNHEY, CDR2 SVGAGI. Trimming at V came to 6 bases and at J to 0 bases, leaving 5 bases not matched to a gene. The CDR3 sequence: CASSPTGDSNQPQHF. The CDR3, as DNA: TGTGCCAGCAGCCCCACAGGGGATAGCAATCAGCCCCAGCATTTT.

This chain joins TRBV7-2 and TRBJ2-1; no definite D call. Trimming took 1 base from V and 5 from J, leaving 6 bases between them. Germline assignment: CDR1 SGHTA and CDR2 FQGNSA. This CDR3 has 13 residues. Here the CDR3 reads CASSLDRHNEQFF. The CDR3 DNA is TGTGCCAGCAGCTTAGACAGACACAATGAGCAGTTCTTC.

This rearrangement joins TRBV5-6 to TRBJ1-5; tentative D call: TRBD1 (5 bases). V was trimmed by 2 bases and J by 3 bases, leaving 9 bases between them. CDR3 length: 14 residues. The germline V gene has CDR1 SGHDT and CDR2 YYEEEE. CDR3 protein: CASSFRQNNQPQHF. In DNA, the CDR3 is TGTGCCAGCAGCTTTCGACAGAACAATCAGCCCCAGCATTTT.

V usage is TRBV18 and J usage is TRBJ1-2; D is uncertain. Between the trimmed V and J ends, which lost 6 bases and 4 bases, there was a span of 24 bases. This CDR3 comprises 17 residues. Germline CDR1 and CDR2: KGHSH and LQKENI. CDR3 coding DNA: TGTGCCAGCTCGCTCGAGGTCGGGGTAGTTGATTTCTATGGCTACACCTTC. It translates to CASSLEVGVVDFYGYTF.

The rearrangement joins TRBV29-1 to TRBJ1-1, with 7 bases identical to TRBD1. Per the germline V gene, CDR1 is SQVTM and CDR2 is ANQGSEA. With V trimmed by 7 bases and J by 5 bases, 13 bases remained unmatched. This CDR3 region has 14 residues. CDR3 sequence: CSGNEGVRGTEAFF. CDR3 sequence (DNA): TGCAGCGGGAACGAGGGTGTCAGGGGGACTGAAGCTTTCTTT.

V usage is TRBV27 and J usage is TRBJ1-5, with 10 nucleotides matching TRBD1. Germline trimming cut 3 bases from V and 6 bases from J; bases unmatched to any gene: 8. Germline V CDR1 and CDR2: MNHEY, SMNVEV (reference sequence). This CDR3 comprises 16 residues. The CDR3 here is CASSFRFRTGGQPQHF. CDR3 bases: TGTGCCAGCAGTTTTAGATTCCGGACAGGGGGTCAGCCCCAGCATTTT.